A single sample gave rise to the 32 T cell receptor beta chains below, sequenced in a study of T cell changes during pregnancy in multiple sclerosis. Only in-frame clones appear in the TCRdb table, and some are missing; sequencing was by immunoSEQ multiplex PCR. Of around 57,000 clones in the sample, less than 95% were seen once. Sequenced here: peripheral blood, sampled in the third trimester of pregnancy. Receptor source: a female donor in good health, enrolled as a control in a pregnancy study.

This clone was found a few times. The CDR3 region is CASTRGVEQFF. The DNA for the CDR3 is TGTGCCAGTACCAGGGGGGTTGAGCAGTTCTTC. The chain uses TRBV19 and TRBJ2-1; D is possibly TRBD1 (7 bases). Trimming removed 7 bases from V and 9 bases from J, with 10 bases in between. The germline V gene encodes CDR1 LNHDA and CDR2 SQIVND (reference sequence). CDR3 length: 11 amino acids.

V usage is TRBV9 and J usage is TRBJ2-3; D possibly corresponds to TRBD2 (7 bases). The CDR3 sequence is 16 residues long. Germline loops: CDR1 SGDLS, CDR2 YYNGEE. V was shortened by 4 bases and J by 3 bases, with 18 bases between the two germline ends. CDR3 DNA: TGTGCCAGCAGCTACGGGGGGAACAGGGCGACAGATACGCAGTATTTT. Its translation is CASSYGGNRATDTQYF.

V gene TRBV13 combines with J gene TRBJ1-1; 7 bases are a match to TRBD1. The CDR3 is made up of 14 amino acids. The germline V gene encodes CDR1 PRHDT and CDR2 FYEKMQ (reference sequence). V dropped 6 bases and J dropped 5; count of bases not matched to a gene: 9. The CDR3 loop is CASSERQGWTEAFF. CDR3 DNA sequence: TGTGCCAGCAGTGAACGACAGGGATGGACTGAAGCTTTCTTT.

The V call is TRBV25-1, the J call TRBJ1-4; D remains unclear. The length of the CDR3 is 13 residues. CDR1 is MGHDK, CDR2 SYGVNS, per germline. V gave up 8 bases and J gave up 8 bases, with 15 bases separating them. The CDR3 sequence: CASALLTEEKLFF. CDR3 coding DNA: TGTGCCAGCGCCCTATTGACGGAGGAAAAACTGTTTTTT.

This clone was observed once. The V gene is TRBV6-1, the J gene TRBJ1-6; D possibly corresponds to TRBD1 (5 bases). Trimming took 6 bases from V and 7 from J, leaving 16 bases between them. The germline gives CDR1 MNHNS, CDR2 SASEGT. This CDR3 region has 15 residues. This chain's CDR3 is CASSSRVGGNSPLHF. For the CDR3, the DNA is TGTGCCAGCAGCTCCAGGGTCGGAGGGAATTCACCCCTCCACTTT.

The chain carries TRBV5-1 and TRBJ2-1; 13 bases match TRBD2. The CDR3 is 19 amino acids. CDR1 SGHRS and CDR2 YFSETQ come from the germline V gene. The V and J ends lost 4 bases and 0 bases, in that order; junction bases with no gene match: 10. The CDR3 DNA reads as TGCGCCAGCAGCCACGGGACTAGCGGGACTTCCCGCTCCTACAATGAGCAGTTCTTC. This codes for CASSHGTSGTSRSYNEQFF. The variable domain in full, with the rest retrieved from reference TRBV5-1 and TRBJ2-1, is KAGVTQTPRYLIKTRGQQVTLSCSPISGHRSVSWYQQTPGQGLQFLFEYFSETQRNKGNFPGRFSGRQFSNSRSEMNVSTLELGDSALYLCASSHGTSGTSRSYNEQFFGPGTRLTVL.

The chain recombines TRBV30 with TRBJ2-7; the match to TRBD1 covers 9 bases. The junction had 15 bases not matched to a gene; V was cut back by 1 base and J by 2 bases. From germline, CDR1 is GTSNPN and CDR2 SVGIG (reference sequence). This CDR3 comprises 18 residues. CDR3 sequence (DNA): TGTGCCTGGAGTGATCCCCTTATCGGGACAGGGATCCCCTACGAGCAGTACTTC. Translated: CAWSDPLIGTGIPYEQYF.

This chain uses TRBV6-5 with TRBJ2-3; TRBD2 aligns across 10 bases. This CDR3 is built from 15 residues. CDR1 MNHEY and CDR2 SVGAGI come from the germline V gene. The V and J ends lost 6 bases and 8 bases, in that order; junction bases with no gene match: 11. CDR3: CASRNLAGVRGTQYF. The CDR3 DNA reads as TGTGCCAGCAGGAATCTAGCGGGGGTCCGGGGTACGCAGTATTTT.

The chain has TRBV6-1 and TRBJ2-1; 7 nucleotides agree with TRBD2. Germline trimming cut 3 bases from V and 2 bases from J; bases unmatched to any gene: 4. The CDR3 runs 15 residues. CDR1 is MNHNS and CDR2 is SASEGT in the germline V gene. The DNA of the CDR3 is TGTGCCAGCAGTGAGTGGGGAGGGCCCTACAATGAGCAGTTCTTC. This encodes CASSEWGGPYNEQFF.

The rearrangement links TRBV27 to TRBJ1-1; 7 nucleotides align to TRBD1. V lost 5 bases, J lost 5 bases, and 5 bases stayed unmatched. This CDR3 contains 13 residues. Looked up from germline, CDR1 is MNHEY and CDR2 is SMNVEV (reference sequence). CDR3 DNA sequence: TGTGCCAGCAGTCGACAGGGCTCGACTGAAGCTTTCTTT. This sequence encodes CASSRQGSTEAFF.

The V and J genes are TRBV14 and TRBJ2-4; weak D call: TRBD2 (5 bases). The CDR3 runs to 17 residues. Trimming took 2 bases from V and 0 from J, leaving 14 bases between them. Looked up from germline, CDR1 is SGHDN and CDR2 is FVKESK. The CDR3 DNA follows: TGTGCCAGCAGCCAAACGCGAGGGTCTCCAGCCAAAAACATTCAGTACTTC. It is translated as CASSQTRGSPAKNIQYF.

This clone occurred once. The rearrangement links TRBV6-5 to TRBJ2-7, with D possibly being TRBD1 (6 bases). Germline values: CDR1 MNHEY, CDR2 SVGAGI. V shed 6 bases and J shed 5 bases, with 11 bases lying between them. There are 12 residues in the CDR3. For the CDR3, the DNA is TGTGCCAGCAGGGGGGCTCTCCACGAGCAGTACTTC. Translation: CASRGALHEQYF.

The CDR3 DNA reads TGTGCCAGCAGAGGTAACTGGGCGGGGGGAACAGATACGCAGTATTTT. As protein: CASRGNWAGGTDTQYF. The V call is TRBV11-2, the J call TRBJ2-3; 8 bases are shared with TRBD2. Unmatched junction bases numbered 11, after V lost 6 bases and J lost 3 bases. The germline gives CDR1 SGHAT, CDR2 FQNNGV. CDR3 length: 16 amino acids.

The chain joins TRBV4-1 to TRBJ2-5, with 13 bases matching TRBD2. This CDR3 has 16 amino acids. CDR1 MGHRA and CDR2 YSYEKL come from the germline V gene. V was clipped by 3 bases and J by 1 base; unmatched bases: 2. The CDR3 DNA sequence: TGCGCCAGCAGCCAGGGGACTAGCGGGATCCAAGAGACCCAGTACTTC. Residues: CASSQGTSGIQETQYF.

CDR3: CASSFGDRGTDTQYF. Written as DNA, the CDR3 is TGTGCCAGCAGCTTCGGGGACAGAGGCACAGATACGCAGTATTTT. This chain links TRBV7-9 with TRBJ2-3; TRBD1 matches at 7 bases. CDR1 and CDR2 (germline): SEHNR, FQNEAQ (reference sequence). The CDR3 consists of 15 residues. J lost 1 base, V lost 3 bases, and 4 bases had no gene match.

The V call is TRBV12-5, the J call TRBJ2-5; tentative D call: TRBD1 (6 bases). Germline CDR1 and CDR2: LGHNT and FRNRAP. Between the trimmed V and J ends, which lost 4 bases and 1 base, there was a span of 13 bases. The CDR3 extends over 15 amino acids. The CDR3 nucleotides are TGTGCTAGTGGTTGGACCGGGACATTCCAAGAGACCCAGTACTTC. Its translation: CASGWTGTFQETQYF.

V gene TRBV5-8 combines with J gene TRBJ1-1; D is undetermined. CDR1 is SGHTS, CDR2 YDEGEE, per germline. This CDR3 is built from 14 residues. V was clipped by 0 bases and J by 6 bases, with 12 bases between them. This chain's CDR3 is CASSLEMGHPEAFF. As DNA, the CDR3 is TGTGCCAGCAGCTTGGAAATGGGCCACCCTGAAGCTTTCTTT.

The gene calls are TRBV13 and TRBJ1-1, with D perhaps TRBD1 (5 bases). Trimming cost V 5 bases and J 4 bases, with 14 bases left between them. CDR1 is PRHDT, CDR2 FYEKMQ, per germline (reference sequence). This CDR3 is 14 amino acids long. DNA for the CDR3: TGTGCCAGCAGCAGGAGGGGCGTCGGCACTGAAGCTTTCTTT. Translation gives CASSRRGVGTEAFF.

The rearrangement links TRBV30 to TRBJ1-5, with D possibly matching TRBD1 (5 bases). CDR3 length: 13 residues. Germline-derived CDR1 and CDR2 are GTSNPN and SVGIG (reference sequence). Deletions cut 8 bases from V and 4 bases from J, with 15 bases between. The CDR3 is CAGALGQNQPQHF. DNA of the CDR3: TGTGCCGGAGCCCTGGGGCAAAATCAGCCCCAGCATTTT.

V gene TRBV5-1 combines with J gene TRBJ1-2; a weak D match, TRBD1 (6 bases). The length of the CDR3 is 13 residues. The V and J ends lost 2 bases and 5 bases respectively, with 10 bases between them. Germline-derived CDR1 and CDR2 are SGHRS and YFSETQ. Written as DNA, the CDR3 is TGCGCCAGCAGCTTCCAGACAGGTTATGGCTACACCTTC. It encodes CASSFQTGYGYTF. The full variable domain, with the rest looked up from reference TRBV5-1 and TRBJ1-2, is KAGVTQTPRYLIKTRGQQVTLSCSPISGHRSVSWYQQTPGQGLQFLFEYFSETQRNKGNFPGRFSGRQFSNSRSEMNVSTLELGDSALYLCASSFQTGYGYTFGSGTRLTVV.

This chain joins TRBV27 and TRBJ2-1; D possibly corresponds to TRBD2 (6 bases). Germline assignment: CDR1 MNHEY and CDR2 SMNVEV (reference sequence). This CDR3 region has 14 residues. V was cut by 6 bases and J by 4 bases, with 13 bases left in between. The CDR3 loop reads CASSPGSAYNEQFF. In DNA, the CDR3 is TGTGCCAGCAGCCCCGGGAGCGCGTACAATGAGCAGTTCTTC.

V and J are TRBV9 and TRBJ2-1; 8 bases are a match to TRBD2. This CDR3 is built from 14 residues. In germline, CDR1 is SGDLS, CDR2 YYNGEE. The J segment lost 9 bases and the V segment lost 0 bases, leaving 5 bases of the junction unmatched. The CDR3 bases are TGTGCCAGCAGCGTAGCGGTCCTAGCGGGTGAGCAGTTCTTC. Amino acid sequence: CASSVAVLAGEQFF.

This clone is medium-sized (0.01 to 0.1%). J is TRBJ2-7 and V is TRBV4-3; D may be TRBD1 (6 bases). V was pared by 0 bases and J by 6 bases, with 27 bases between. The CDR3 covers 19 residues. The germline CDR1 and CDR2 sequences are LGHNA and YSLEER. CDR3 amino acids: CASSQDFGAGALLSVEQYF. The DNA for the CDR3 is TGCGCCAGCAGCCAAGATTTTGGGGCAGGGGCCCTCCTCTCGGTCGAGCAGTACTTC.

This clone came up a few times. CDR3: CASSRGASEAFF. In DNA, the CDR3 is TGTGCCAGTAGTCGGGGGGCGTCTGAAGCTTTCTTT. The chain couples TRBV19 to TRBJ1-1; tentative D call: TRBD1 (6 bases). The germline V gene has CDR1 LNHDA and CDR2 SQIVND (reference sequence). Trimming took off 5 bases at V and 6 bases at J, with 10 bases between the two ends. The CDR3 is made up of 12 amino acids.

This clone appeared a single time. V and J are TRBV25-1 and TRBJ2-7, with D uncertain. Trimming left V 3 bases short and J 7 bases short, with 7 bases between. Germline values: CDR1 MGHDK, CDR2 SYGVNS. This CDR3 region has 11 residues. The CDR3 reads CASSDYWEQYF. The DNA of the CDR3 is TGTGCCAGCAGTGACTACTGGGAGCAGTACTTC.

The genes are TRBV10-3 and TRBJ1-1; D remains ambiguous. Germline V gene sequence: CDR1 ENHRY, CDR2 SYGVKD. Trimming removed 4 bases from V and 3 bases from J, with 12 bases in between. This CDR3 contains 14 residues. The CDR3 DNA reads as TGTGCCATCAGTGTTGGAGGGCCGGACACTGAAGCTTTCTTT. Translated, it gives CAISVGGPDTEAFF.

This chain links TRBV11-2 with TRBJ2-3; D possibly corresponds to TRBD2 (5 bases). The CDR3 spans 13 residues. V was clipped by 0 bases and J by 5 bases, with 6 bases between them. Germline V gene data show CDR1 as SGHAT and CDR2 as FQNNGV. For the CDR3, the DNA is TGTGCCAGCAGCTTAGATCGGGGAGATACGCAGTATTTT. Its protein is CASSLDRGDTQYF.

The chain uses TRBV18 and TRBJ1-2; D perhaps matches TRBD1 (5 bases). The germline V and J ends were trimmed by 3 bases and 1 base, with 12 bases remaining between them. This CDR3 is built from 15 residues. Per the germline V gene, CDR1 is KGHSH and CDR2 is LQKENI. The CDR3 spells CASSPIGRVNYGYTF. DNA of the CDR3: TGTGCCAGCTCACCCATTGGCAGGGTTAACTATGGCTACACCTTC. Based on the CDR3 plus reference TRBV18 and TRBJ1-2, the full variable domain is NAGVMQNPRHLVRRRGQEARLRCSPMKGHSHVYWYRQLPEEGLKFMVYLQKENIIDESGMPKERFSAEFPKEGPSILRIQQVVRGDSAAYFCASSPIGRVNYGYTFGSGTRLTVV.

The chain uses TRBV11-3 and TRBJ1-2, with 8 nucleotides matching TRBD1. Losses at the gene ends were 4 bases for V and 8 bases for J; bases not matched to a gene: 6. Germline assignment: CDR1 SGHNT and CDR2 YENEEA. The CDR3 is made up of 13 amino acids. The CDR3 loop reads CASSYSDRGGYTF. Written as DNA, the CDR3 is TGTGCCAGCAGCTATTCAGACAGGGGCGGCTACACCTTC.

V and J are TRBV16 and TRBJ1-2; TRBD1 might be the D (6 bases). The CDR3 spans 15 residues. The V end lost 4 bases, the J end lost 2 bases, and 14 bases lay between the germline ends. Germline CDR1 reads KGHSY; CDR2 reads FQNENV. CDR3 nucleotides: TGTGCCAGCAGCCCCACGACAGGACCCAACTATGGCTACACCTTC. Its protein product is CASSPTTGPNYGYTF. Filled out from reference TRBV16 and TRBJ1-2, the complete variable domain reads GEEVAQTPKHLVRGEGQKAKLYCAPIKGHSYVFWYQQVLKNEFKFLISFQNENVFDETGMPKERFSAKCLPNSPCSLEIQATKLEDSAVYFCASSPTTGPNYGYTFGSGTRLTVV.

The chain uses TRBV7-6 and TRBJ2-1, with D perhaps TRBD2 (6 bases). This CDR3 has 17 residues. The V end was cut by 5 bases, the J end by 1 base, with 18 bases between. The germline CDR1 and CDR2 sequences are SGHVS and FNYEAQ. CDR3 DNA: TGTGCCAGCAGCCCTGGACCGGGACTCGAATCCTACAATGAGCAGTTCTTC. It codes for CASSPGPGLESYNEQFF.

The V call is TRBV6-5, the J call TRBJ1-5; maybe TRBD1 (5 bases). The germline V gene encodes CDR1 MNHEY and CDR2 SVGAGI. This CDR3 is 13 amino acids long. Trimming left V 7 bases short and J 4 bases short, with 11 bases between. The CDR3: CASTRGGNQPQHF. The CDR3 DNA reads TGTGCCAGCACCCGGGGGGGGAATCAGCCCCAGCATTTT.